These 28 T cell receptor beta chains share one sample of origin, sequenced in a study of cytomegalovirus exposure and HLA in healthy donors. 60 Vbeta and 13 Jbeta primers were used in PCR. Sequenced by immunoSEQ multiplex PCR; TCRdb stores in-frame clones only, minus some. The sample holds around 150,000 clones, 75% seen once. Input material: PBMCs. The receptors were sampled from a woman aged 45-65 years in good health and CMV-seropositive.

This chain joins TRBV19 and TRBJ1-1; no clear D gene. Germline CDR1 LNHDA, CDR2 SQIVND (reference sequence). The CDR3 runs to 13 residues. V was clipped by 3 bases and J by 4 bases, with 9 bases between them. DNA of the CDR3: TGTGCCAGTAGTATTATCCAGTCCACTGAAGCTTTCTTT. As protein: CASSIIQSTEAFF.

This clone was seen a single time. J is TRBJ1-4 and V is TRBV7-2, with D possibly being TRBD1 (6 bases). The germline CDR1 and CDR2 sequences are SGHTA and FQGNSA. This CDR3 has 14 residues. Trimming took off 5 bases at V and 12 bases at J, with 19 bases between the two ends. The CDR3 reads CASSIIAGTKELFF. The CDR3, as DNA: TGTGCCAGCAGCATTATCGCCGGGACAAAAGAACTGTTTTTT. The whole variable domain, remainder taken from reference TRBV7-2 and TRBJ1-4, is GAGVSQSPSNKVTEKGKDVELRCDPISGHTALYWYRQSLGQGLEFLIYFQGNSAPDKSGLPSDRFSAERTGGSVSTLTIQRTQQEDSAVYLCASSIIAGTKELFFGSGTQLSVL.

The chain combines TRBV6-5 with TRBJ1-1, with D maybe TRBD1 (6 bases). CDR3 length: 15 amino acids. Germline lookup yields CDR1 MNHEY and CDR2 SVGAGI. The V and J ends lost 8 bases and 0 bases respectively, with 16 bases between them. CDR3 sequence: CASGRGRGLNTEAFF. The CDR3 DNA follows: TGTGCCAGCGGACGGGGCAGGGGCTTGAACACTGAAGCTTTCTTT.

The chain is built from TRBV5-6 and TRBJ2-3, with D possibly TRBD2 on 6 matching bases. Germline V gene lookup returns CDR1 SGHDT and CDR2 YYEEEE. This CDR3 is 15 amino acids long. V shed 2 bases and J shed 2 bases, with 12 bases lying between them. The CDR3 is CASSLGSGSTDTQYF. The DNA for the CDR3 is TGTGCCAGCAGCTTAGGAAGCGGGTCCACAGATACGCAGTATTTT.

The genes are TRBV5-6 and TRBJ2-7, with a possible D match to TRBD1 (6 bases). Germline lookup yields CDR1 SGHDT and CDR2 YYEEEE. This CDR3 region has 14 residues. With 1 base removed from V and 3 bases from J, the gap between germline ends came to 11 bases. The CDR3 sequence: CASSLRWTVYEQYF. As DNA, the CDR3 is TGTGCCAGCAGCTTGAGGTGGACAGTCTACGAGCAGTACTTC.

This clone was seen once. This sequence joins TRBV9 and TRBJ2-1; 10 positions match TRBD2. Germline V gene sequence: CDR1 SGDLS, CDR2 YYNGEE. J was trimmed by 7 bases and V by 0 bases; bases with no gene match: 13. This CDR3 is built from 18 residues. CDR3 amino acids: CASSVGLAGGIGRNEQFF. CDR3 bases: TGTGCCAGCAGCGTAGGGTTAGCGGGGGGAATAGGGAGGAATGAGCAGTTCTTC.

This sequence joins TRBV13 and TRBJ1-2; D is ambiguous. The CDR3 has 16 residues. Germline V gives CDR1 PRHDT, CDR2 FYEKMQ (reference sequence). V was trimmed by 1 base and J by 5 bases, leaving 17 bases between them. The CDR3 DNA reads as TGTGCCAGCAGCTTAGATGAACAGACCGGGAGGTATGGCTACACCTTC. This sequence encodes CASSLDEQTGRYGYTF.

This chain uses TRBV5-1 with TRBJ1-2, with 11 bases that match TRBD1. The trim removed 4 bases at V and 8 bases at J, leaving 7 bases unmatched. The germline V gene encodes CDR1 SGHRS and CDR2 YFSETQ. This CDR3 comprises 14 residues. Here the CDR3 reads CASSQGQGARGYTF. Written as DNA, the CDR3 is TGCGCCAGCAGCCAAGGACAGGGGGCTCGAGGCTACACCTTC.

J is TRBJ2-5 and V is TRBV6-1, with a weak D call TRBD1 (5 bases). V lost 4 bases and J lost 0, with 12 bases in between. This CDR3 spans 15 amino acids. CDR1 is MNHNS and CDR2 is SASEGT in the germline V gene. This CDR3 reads CASSVDSVYQETQYF. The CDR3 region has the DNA TGTGCCAGCAGTGTAGACAGTGTGTACCAAGAGACCCAGTACTTC.

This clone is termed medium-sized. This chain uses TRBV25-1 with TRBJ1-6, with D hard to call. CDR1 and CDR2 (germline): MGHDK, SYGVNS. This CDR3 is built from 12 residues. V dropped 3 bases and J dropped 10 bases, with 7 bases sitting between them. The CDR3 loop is CASSESRSPLHF. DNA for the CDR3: TGTGCCAGCAGTGAGTCGAGATCACCCCTCCACTTT.

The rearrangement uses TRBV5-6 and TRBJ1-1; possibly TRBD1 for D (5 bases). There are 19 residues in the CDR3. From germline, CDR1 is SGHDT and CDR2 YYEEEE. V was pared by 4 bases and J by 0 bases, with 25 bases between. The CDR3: CASSGGLGRWGGMNTEAFF. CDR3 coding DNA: TGTGCCAGCAGCGGAGGCCTTGGCCGATGGGGGGGGATGAACACTGAAGCTTTCTTT.

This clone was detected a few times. In DNA form, the CDR3 reads TGTGCCAGCTCACCTAAACAAGAGACCCAGTACTTC. Protein sequence: CASSPKQETQYF. The chain has TRBV18 and TRBJ2-5; D not certain. The CDR3 sequence is 12 residues long. The V end was cut by 3 bases, the J end by 2 bases, with 4 bases between. CDR1 is KGHSH and CDR2 is LQKENI in the germline V gene.

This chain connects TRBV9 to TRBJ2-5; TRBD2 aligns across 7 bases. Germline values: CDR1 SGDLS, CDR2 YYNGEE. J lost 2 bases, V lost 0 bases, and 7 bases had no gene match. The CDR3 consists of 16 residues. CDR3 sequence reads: CASSVGRASGQETQYF. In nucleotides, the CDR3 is TGTGCCAGCAGCGTAGGTAGGGCTAGCGGACAAGAGACCCAGTACTTC. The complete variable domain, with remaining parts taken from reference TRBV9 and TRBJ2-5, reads DSGVTQTPKHLITATGQRVTLRCSPRSGDLSVYWYQQSLDQGLQFLIQYYNGEERAKGNILERFSAQQFPDLHSELNLSSLELGDSALYFCASSVGRASGQETQYFGPGTRLLVL.

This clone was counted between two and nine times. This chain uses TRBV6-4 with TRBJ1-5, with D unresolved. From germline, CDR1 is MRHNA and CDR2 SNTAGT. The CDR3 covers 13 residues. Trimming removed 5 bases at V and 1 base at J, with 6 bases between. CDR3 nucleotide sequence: TGTGCCAGCAGTATACAAAGCAATCAGCCCCAGCATTTT. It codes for CASSIQSNQPQHF.

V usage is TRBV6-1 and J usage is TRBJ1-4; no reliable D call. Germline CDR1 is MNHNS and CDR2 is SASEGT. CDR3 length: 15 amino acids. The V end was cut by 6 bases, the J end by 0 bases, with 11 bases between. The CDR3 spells CASRAARATNEKLFF. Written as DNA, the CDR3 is TGTGCCAGCAGAGCCGCGAGGGCAACTAATGAAAAACTGTTTTTT.

CDR3 amino acids: CASSPGGRGNTIYF. In DNA, the CDR3 is TGTGCCAGCTCACCAGGGGGCAGAGGAAACACCATATATTTT. The chain carries TRBV18 and TRBJ1-3, with a tentative D call TRBD1 (6 bases). The CDR3 is made up of 14 amino acids. Germline loops: CDR1 KGHSH, CDR2 LQKENI. Trimming took off 2 bases at V and 4 bases at J, with 9 bases between the two ends.

This CDR3 is CASSQGQGSGLFF. CDR3 DNA sequence: TGTGCCAGCAGCCAAGGACAGGGGAGCGGGCTGTTTTTT. The V and J genes are TRBV7-9 and TRBJ2-2, with 9 bases lining up with TRBD1. V lost 5 bases and J lost 13; bases outside the gene matches: 8. Germline V gives CDR1 SEHNR, CDR2 FQNEAQ (reference sequence). CDR3 length equals 13 residues.

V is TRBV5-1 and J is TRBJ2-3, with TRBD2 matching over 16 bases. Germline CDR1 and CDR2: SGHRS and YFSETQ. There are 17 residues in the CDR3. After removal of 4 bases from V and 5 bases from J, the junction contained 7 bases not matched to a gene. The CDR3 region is CASSPGTSGGVGDTQYF. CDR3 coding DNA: TGCGCCAGCAGCCCCGGGACTAGCGGGGGGGTTGGAGATACGCAGTATTTT.

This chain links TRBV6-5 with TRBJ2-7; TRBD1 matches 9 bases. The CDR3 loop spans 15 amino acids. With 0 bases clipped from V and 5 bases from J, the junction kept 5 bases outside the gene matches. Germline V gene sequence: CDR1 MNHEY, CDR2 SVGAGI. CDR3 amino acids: CASSYSGTGSHEQYF. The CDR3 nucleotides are TGTGCCAGCAGTTACTCCGGGACAGGGTCCCACGAGCAGTACTTC.

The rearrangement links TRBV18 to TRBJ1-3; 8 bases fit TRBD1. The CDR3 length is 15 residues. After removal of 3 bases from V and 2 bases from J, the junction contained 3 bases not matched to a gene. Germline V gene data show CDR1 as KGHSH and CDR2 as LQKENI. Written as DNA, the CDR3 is TGTGCCAGCTCACCGACAGGGGACCCTGGAAACACCATATATTTT. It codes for CASSPTGDPGNTIYF.

DNA for the CDR3: TGTGCCAGCAGTGAGCGTAGCCGACCAGCTAACTATGGCTACACCTTC. Its protein product is CASSERSRPANYGYTF. V gene TRBV6-1 combines with J gene TRBJ1-2; the D is unclear. The CDR3 contains 16 residues. V was cut by 3 bases and J by 0 bases, with 14 bases left in between. Germline CDR1 and CDR2: MNHNS and SASEGT.

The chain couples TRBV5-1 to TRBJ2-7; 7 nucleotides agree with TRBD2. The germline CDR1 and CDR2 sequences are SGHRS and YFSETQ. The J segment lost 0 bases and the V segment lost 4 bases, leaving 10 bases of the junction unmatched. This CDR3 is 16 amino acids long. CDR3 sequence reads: CASSPIPAGSSYEQYF. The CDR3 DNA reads TGCGCCAGCAGCCCAATTCCAGCGGGGAGCTCCTACGAGCAGTACTTC. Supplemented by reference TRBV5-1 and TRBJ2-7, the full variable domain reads KAGVTQTPRYLIKTRGQQVTLSCSPISGHRSVSWYQQTPGQGLQFLFEYFSETQRNKGNFPGRFSGRQFSNSRSEMNVSTLELGDSALYLCASSPIPAGSSYEQYFGPGTRLTVT.

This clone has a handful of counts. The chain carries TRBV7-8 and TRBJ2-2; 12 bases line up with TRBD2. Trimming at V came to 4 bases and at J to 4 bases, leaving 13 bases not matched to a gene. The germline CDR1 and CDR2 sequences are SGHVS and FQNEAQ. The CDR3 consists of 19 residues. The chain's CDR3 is CASSSMASGGALGTGELFF. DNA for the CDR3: TGTGCCAGCAGCTCCATGGCTAGCGGGGGGGCGCTCGGCACCGGGGAGCTGTTTTTT.

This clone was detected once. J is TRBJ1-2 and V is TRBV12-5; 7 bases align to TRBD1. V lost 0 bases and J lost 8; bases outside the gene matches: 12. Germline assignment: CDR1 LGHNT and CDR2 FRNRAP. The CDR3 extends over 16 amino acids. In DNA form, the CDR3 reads TGTGCTAGTGGTTTGGTACGTGGCAGGGGGATTGTAGGCTACACCTTC. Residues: CASGLVRGRGIVGYTF.

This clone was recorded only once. CDR3 nucleotide sequence: TGTGCCAGCAGCGTATATCCCGGTGCCTACGAGCAGTACTTC. It encodes CASSVYPGAYEQYF. The chain carries TRBV9 and TRBJ2-7; D remains ambiguous. CDR1 is SGDLS and CDR2 is YYNGEE in the germline V gene. V gave up 1 base and J gave up 2 bases, with 10 bases separating them. This CDR3 comprises 14 residues.

CDR3 sequence reads: CASSFYGGPKETQYF. The DNA for the CDR3 is TGTGCCAGCAGCTTTTACGGGGGGCCGAAAGAGACCCAGTACTTC. This rearrangement joins TRBV7-3 to TRBJ2-5; D is perhaps TRBD2 (7 bases). The CDR3 length is 15 residues. Germline-derived CDR1 and CDR2 are SGHTA and FQGTGA. Trimming left V 3 bases short and J 3 bases short, with 14 bases between.

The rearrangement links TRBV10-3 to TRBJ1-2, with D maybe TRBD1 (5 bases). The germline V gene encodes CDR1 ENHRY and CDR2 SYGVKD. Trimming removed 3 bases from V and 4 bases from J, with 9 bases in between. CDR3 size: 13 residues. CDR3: CAISDPRVYGYTF. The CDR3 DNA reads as TGTGCCATCAGTGATCCCAGGGTCTATGGCTACACCTTC.

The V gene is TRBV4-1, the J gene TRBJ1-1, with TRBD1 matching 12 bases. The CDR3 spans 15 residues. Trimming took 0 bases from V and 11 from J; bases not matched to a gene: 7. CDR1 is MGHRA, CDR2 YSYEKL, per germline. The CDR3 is CASSQEGQGARTAFF. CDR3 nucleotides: TGCGCCAGCAGCCAAGAGGGACAGGGGGCGCGAACGGCTTTCTTT.